This record covers a single TCR beta chain. The antigen it binds to is not known. Base qualities are not provided; no much larger clone lies one nucleotide away. The data stem from a study of graft-versus-host responses after intestinal transplantation (dated by TCRdb to the early 2020s). Study-wide context: The transplants that recipients got were multivisceral, liver-intestinal, or isolated intestinal. All recipients received anti-thymocyte globulin induction followed by maintenance tacrolimus and steroids for around three years. The cohort enrolled around 25 intestinal transplant recipients including one retransplant, and 3 patients lacking pretransplant specimens were excluded. After intestinal transplantation, graft-versus-host and host-versus-graft alloreactive T cell clones were followed in the graft, circulation and bone marrow using bulk TCR-beta CDR3 sequencing. Donor T cell macrochimerism was defined as a peak of at least 4% donor T cells among recipient peripheral blood mononuclear cells. Instead of going to the commercial service, samples from a few later patients were sequenced in-house on an Illumina MiSeq and processed with MiXCR. To identify alloreactive clones, pre-transplant mixed lymphocyte reaction products were sequenced and compared with unstimulated pre-transplant donor and recipient T cells.

Beyond this particular receptor, the publication reports: Conclusions were limited by the relatively low number and heterogeneity of intestinal transplant patients. Early after transplant, peak levels of circulating GvH clones were found to be associated with declines in HvG clones. GvH clones turned up in recipient bone marrow, with some appearing earlier in ileal mucosa or blood, a pattern consistent with an intestinal mucosal origin. High GvH to HvG T cell clonal ratios were observed in the allografts of patients with donor T cell macrochimerism.

The library was prepared using the immunoSEQ multiplex PCR assay. In most patients, genomic DNA was isolated using the Qiagen DNeasy Blood and Tissue Kit and sent frozen to Adaptive Biotechnologies for TCR sequencing. High-throughput TCR-beta CDR3 sequencing of genomic DNA from most patients was performed by Adaptive Biotechnologies. In the original analysis: Adaptive's ImmunoSEQ software was the source of the TCR sequencing data for 18 patients, while a few other patients were processed with MiXCR and VDJtools. CD4 versus CD8 sorting errors were corrected by removing sequences found in both subsets at a frequency ratio below 5:1. CDR3 nucleotide sequences shared by donor and recipient were removed because the origin of these sequences could not be assigned. To count as alloreactive, a clone needed at least 2-fold expansion over unstimulated cells and a minimum CFSE-low frequency of 0.002% (template counts) or 0.001% (read counts). Clones were considered mappable if detected in sequenced pre-transplant spleen, lymph node, or MLR CFSE-low populations of the donor or recipient. The cumulative frequency of alloreactive clones was calculated as a percentage of all sequences, weighted by copy number. This immuneACCESS table, as held by TCRdb, lists in-frame sequences with V and J called but not all clones. Of the missing ones, under half trace to an unresolved V gene in checked studies; the others have no known cause. V, J and clone size were drawn from that table, and D and trimming were deduced from the DNA. The sample table contains just under 85,000 clones; only one count was recorded for 85% to 95% of them. The ten biggest clones cover less than 8.5% of the sample.

Taken with the paper, the label for time point translates to: cells obtained before transplantation from donor or recipient. CD3+CD4+ and CD3+CD8+ populations were FACS-sorted from unstimulated pre-transplant donor and recipient cells taken from spleen or lymph nodes. The CDR3 sequence holds 16 residues, the cysteine and phenylalanine included. Kept here is only the CDR3 DNA, which spans 48 bases and is read in frame from base 1. Sequences LNHDA (CDR1) and SQIVND (CDR2) are obtained from the germline V gene (reference sequence). Trimming costs V 3 bases and J 2 bases, and their ends lie 15 bases apart.

The source is a human donor who was the organ donor for an intestinal transplant. The sample consisted of unstimulated CD8+ T cells sorted from spleen or lymph node cells, taken before transplant. The rearrangement combines TRBV19 with TRBJ2-3; TRBD2 is a weak D gene call, 5 bases matching. The CDR3 in this case is CASSIGNLAYTDTQYF. The sequence in DNA is TGTGCCAGTAGTATCGGAAACTTAGCGTACACAGATACGCAGTATTTT. With the portions outside the CDR3 filled from the reference TRBV19 and TRBJ2-3 genes, the complete variable region becomes DGGITQSPKYLFRKEGQNVTLSCEQNLNHDAMYWYRQDPGQGLRLIYYSQIVNDFQKGDIAEGYSVSREKKESFPLTVTSAQKNPTAFYLCASSIGNLAYTDTQYFGPGTRLTVL.